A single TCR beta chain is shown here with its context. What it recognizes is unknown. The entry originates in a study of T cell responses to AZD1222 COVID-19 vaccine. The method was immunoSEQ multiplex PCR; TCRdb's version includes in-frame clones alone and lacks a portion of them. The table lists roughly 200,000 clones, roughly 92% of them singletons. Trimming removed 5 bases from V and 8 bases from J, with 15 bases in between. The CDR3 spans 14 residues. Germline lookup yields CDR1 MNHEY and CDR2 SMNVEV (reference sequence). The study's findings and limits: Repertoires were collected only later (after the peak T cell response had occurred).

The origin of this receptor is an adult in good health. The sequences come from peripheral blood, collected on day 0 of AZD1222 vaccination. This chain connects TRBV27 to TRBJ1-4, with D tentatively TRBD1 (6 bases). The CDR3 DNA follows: TGTGCCAGCAGTCCACAGGGAGGTCAAGAAAAACTGTTTTTT. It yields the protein CASSPQGGQEKLFF.